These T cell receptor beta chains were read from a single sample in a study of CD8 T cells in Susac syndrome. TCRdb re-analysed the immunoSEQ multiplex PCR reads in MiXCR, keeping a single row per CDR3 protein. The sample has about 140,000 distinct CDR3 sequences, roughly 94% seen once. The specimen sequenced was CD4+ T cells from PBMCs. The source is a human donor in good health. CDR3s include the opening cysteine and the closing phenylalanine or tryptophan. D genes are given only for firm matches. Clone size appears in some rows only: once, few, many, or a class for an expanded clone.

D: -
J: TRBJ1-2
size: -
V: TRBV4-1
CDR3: CASSSNRLWYGYTF
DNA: TGCGCCAGCAGCTCAAACAGGTTATGGTATGGCTACACCTTC

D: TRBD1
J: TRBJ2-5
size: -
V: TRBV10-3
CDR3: CAIRTGTETQYF
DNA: TGTGCCATCAGGACAGGGACAGAGACCCAGTACTTC

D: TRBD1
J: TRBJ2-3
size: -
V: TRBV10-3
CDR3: CAIQGAVSTDTQYF
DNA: TGTGCCATCCAGGGGGCGGTAAGCACAGATACGCAGTATTTT

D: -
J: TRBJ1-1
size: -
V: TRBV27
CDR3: CASSPSGMNTEAFF
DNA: TGTGCCAGCAGTCCCAGCGGCATGAACACTGAAGCTTTCTTT

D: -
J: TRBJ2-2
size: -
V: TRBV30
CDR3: CAWSLDQLSGELFF
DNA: TGTGCCTGGAGTTTGGACCAACTTTCCGGGGAGCTGTTTTTT

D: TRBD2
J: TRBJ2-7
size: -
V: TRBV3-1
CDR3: CASSQEGRGLAGTYEQYF
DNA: TGTGCCAGCAGCCAAGAGGGTAGAGGACTAGCTGGAACCTACGAGCAGTACTTC

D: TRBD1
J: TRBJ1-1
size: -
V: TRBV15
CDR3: CATSRQGGEAFF
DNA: TGTGCCACCAGTAGACAGGGTGGTGAAGCTTTCTTT

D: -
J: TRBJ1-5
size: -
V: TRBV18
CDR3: CASSPNLPGNQPQHF
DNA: TGTGCCAGCTCACCAAACCTTCCAGGTAATCAGCCCCAGCATTTT

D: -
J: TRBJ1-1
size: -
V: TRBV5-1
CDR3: CASSLAIRGGITEAFF
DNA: TGCGCCAGCAGCTTGGCGATAAGGGGGGGGATAACTGAAGCTTTCTTT

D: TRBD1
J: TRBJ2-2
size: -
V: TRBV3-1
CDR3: CASSRQGAAGELFF
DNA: TGTGCCAGCAGCCGTCAGGGGGCCGCCGGGGAGCTGTTTTTT

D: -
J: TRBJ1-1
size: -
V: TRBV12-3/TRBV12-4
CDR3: CASSFETSEAFF
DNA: TGTGCCAGCAGTTTCGAAACCTCCGAAGCTTTCTTT

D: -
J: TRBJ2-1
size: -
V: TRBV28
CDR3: CASSRRDLKQFF
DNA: TGTGCCAGTAGCCGCCGAGACCTAAAGCAGTTCTTC

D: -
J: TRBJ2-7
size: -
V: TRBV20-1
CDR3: CSARVPAVREQYF
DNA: TGCAGTGCCCGTGTACCGGCGGTGAGGGAGCAGTACTTC

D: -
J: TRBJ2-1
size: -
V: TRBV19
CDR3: CASSTTGLDEQFF
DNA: TGTGCCAGTAGTACGACTGGGCTGGATGAGCAGTTCTTC

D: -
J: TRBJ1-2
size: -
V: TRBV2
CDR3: CASRQNRENGYTF
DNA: TGTGCCAGCAGACAAAACAGGGAGAATGGCTACACCTTC

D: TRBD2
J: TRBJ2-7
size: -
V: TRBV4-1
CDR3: CASSQPGTTYEQYF
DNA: TGCGCCAGCAGCCAACCCGGGACTACCTACGAGCAGTACTTC

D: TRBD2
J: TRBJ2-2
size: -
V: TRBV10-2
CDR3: CASTVAGSNTGELFF
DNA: TGCGCCAGTACGGTAGCGGGGAGTAACACCGGGGAGCTGTTTTTT

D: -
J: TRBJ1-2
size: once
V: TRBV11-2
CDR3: CASSFSPSHGYTF
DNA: TGTGCCAGCAGCTTTAGTCCTTCACATGGCTACACCTTC

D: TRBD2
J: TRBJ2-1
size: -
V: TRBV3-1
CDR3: CASSQGGLAGVTEQFF
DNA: TGTGCCAGCAGCCAAGGGGGACTAGCGGGAGTTACTGAGCAGTTCTTC

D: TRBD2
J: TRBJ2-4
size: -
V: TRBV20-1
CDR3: CSASKTSIGNIQYF
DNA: TGCAGTGCTAGCAAGACTAGCATTGGAAACATTCAGTACTTC

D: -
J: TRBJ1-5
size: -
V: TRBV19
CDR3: CASSNMGQTNQPQHF
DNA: TGTGCCAGTAGTAATATGGGGCAAACTAATCAGCCCCAGCATTTT

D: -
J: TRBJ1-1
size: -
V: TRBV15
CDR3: CATSRDRAGTEAFF
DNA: TGTGCCACCAGCAGAGATAGGGCGGGCACTGAAGCTTTCTTT

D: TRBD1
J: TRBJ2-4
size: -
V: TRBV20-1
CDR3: CSARDSKTGAPKNIQYF
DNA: TGCAGTGCTAGAGATTCTAAAACAGGGGCGCCCAAAAACATTCAGTACTTC

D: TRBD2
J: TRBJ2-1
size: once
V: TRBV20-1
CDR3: CSARDDRRLAGYNEQFF
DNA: TGCAGTGCTAGAGATGACAGGCGACTAGCGGGCTACAATGAGCAGTTCTTC

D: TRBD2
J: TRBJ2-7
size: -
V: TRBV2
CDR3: CASRTLLAGGAYEQYF
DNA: TGTGCCAGCAGGACTCTCCTAGCGGGAGGGGCCTATGAGCAGTACTTC

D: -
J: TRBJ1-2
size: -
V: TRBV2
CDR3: CASSDQGGYGYTF
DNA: TGTGCCAGCAGTGATCAAGGTGGCTATGGCTACACCTTC

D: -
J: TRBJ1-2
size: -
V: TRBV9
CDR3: CASSTGTPAYGYTF
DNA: TGTGCCAGCAGCACGGGTACCCCCGCGTATGGCTACACCTTC

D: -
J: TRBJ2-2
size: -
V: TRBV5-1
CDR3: CAQQQANGELFF
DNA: TGCGCCCAGCAACAGGCAAATGGGGAGCTGTTTTTT

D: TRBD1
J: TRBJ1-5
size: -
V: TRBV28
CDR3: CASMAGGNQPQHF
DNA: TGTGCCAGCATGGCAGGGGGGAATCAGCCCCAGCATTTT

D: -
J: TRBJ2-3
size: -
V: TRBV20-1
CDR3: CSALPTRLGTDTQYF
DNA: TGCAGTGCTTTACCGACTCGCCTAGGCACAGATACGCAGTATTTT

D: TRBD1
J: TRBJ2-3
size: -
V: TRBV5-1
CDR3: CASRAGTGLRADTQYF
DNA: TGCGCCAGCAGGGCCGGGACAGGTCTCAGGGCAGATACGCAGTATTTT

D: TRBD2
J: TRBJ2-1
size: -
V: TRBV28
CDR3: CASRKTHHSGRVGEQFF
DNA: TGTGCCAGCAGAAAAACGCACCATAGCGGGAGGGTTGGTGAGCAGTTCTTC

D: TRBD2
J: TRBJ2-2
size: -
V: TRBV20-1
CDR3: CSARDSSGRAGELFF
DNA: TGCAGTGCTAGAGACTCTAGCGGGAGGGCCGGGGAGCTGTTTTTT

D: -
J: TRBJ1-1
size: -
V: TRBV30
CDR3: CAWNKEGFATEAFF
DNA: TGTGCCTGGAATAAGGAGGGGTTTGCCACTGAAGCTTTCTTT

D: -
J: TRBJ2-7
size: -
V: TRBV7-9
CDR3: CASSSWDLFYEQYF
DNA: TGTGCCAGCAGCTCCTGGGACCTTTTCTACGAGCAGTACTTC

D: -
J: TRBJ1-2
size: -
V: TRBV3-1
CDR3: CASSPPEYPIKGYTF
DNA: TGTGCCAGCAGCCCCCCGGAGTATCCTATCAAGGGCTACACCTTC

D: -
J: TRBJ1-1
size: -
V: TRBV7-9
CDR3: CASSLAPGYNTEAFF
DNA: TGTGCCAGCAGCTTAGCGCCAGGGTACAACACTGAAGCTTTCTTT

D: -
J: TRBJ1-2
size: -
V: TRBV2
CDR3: CASSKGAGYNYGYTF
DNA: TGTGCCAGCAGCAAAGGGGCAGGGTATAACTATGGCTACACCTTC

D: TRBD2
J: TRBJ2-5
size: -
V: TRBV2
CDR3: CASSDRLAGQETQYF
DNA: TGTGCCAGCAGTGACAGACTAGCGGGGCAAGAGACCCAGTACTTC

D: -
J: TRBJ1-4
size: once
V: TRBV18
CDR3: CASSREVKLFF
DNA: TGTGCCAGCTCACGAGAAGTAAAACTGTTTTTT

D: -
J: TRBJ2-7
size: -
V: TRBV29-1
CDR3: CSVDLGGLSYEQYF
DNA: TGCAGCGTTGATTTGGGCGGACTGAGCTACGAGCAGTACTTC

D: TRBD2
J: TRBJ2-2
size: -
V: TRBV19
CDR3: CASSIRTSGAGELFF
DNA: TGTGCCAGTAGTATTCGGACTAGCGGGGCCGGGGAGCTGTTTTTT

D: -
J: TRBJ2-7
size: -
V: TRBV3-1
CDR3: CASSQGVHEQYF
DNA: TGTGCCAGCAGCCAAGGGGTCCACGAGCAGTACTTC

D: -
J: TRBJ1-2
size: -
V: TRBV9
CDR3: CASSGPYGYTF
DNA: TGTGCCAGCAGCGGCCCCTATGGCTACACCTTC

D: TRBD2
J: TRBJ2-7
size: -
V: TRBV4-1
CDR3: CASSQESGLAGGDYEQYF
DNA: TGCGCCAGCAGCCAAGAGAGCGGACTAGCGGGAGGGGACTACGAGCAGTACTTC